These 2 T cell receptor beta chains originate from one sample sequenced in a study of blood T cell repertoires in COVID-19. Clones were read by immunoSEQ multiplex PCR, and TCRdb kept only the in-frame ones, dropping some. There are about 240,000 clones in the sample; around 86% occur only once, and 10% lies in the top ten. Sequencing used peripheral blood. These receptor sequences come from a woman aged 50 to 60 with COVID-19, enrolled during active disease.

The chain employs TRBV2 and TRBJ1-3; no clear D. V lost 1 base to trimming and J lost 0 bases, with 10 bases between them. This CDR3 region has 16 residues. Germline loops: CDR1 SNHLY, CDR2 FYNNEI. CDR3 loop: CASSEGRVSSGNTIYF. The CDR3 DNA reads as TGTGCCAGCAGTGAAGGTCGGGTCAGCTCTGGAAACACCATATATTTT.

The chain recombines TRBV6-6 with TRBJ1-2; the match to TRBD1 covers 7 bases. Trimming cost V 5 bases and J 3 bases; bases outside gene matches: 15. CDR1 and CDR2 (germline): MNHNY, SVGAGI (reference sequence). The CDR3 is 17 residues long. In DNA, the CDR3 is TGTGCCAGCAGTCCCCGGTCCCTAGGGGGCTCAGACTATGGCTACACCTTC. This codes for CASSPRSLGGSDYGYTF.